The entry below describes one TCR beta chain. The CDR3 covers 14 residues. Losses at the gene ends were 2 bases for V and 8 bases for J; bases not matched to a gene: 5. Germline V gene lookup returns CDR1 LNHDA and CDR2 SQIVND (reference sequence). The data were obtained in a study of blood T cell repertoires in COVID-19. Across the study: Samples came from the United States, Italy and Spain, spanning acute and convalescent COVID-19. The cDNA or gDNA used as material had been derived from T cells, B-cell-depleted T cells, or PBMCs.

Per the study methods: Estimation of nucleated cell counts relied on the amplification of reference gene primers. Libraries were prepared by immunoSEQ multiplex PCR; TCRdb keeps only in-frame clonotypes and omits some of them. D and trimming come from the DNA, and the V and J calls and clone size come from that table. The top ten clones hold 15% to 20% of a sample with some 87,000 clones, 60% to 85% of them seen once. The sequence was collected from a human donor in a cohort sampled during active COVID-19. The specimen sequenced was peripheral blood. This chain connects TRBV19 to TRBJ2-1; 8 nucleotides agree with TRBD2. Here the CDR3 reads CASSILAGPHEQFF. In DNA form, the CDR3 reads TGTGCCAGTAGTATACTAGCGGGCCCCCATGAGCAGTTCTTC.